What follows describes a single T cell receptor beta chain. This record comes from a study of cytomegalovirus exposure and HLA in healthy donors. This PCR relied on a set of 60 Vbeta primers and 13 Jbeta primers. Clones were read by immunoSEQ multiplex PCR, and TCRdb kept only the in-frame ones, dropping some. The sample contains around 130,000 clones, around 9% of which appear only once. This CDR3 spans 14 amino acids. From germline, CDR1 is SNHLY and CDR2 FYNNEI. The V gene end was trimmed by 5 bases and the J gene end by 3 bases; junction bases not matched to a gene: 4. The sequencing sample was made of PBMCs. This sequence joins TRBV2 and TRBJ1-2, with 9 bases aligning to TRBD1. This receptor was identified in a man aged 35-49 years in good health and CMV-seronegative. This CDR3 reads CASSWTGEDYGYTF. DNA for the CDR3: TGTGCCAGCAGTTGGACAGGGGAAGACTATGGCTACACCTTC.